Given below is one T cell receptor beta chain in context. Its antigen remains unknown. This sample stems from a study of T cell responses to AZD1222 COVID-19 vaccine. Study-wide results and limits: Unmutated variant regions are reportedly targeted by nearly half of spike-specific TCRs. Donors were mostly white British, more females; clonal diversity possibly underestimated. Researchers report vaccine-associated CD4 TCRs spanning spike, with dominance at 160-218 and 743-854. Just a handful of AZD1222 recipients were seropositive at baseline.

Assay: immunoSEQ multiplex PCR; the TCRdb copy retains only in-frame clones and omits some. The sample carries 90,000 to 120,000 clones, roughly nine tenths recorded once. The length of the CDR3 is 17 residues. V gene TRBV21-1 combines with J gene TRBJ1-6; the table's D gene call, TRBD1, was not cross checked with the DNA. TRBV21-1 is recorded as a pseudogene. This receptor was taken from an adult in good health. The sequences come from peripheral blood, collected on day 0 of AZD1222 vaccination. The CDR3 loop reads CASSKTEDREANSPLHF. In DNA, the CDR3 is TGTGCCAGCAGCAAAACGGAGGACAGGGAGGCTAATTCACCCCTCCACTTT.